This T cell receptor beta chain was documented in a study of T-cell memory formation after mild COVID-19. 5'RACE, which relied on constant-segment primers, yielded TCR alpha and TCR beta cDNA libraries carrying sample barcodes and UMIs. A single record per CDR3 protein comes from TCRdb applying MiXCR to the 5' RACE reads. The data hold roughly 110,000 distinct CDR3 sequences, with approximately 15% observed a single time. The junction had 8 bases not matched to a gene; V was cut back by 2 bases and J by 1 base. CDR1 SGHVS and CDR2 FQNEAQ come from the germline V gene. CDR3 length: 17 amino acids. Sequenced sample: PBMCs or a T cell subset sorted from them (not recorded which). The J gene is TRBJ2-3, the V gene TRBV7-8; 8 bases agree with TRBD1. The receptor comes from an adult woman who had mild COVID-19 (a few samples of this study predate the infection). Cell type and time point are not known. CDR3 sequence: CASSLHLDRGGTDTQYF. CDR3 bases: TGTGCCAGCAGCTTACACTTAGACAGGGGTGGCACAGATACGCAGTATTTT.